This T cell receptor (beta chain) came from a study of OX40 agonist ivuxolimab in advanced cancers. The wider study: At doses from 0.01 to 10 mg/kg, patients were given intravenous ivuxolimab every 2 weeks. Having had anti-PD-1, anti-PD-L1 or anti-CTLA-4 therapy before was allowed, and roughly 40% had some. Partial response was recorded in three patients: one hepatocellular carcinoma and two cutaneous melanoma cases.

Study observations and caveats: Both CD4+ and CD8+ T cell populations in blood had undergone clonal expansion by week 6 at 0.1 to 3.0 mg/kg.

As regards this clone: The antigen remains unidentified.

Profiled with immunoSEQ multiplex PCR; TCRdb holds only in-frame clones, not every one. The profile shows 76,000 or so clones, approximately 85% of them singletons. This specimen was CD4+ or CD8+ T cells sorted from blood, taken in a trial of the OX40 agonist ivuxolimab. This clonotype originated in an adult with an advanced solid tumor such as melanoma, head and neck, liver or kidney cancer.

The CDR3 here is CASSGTGYNEQFF. CDR3 bases: TGTGCCAGCAGCGGGACAGGGTACAATGAGCAGTTCTTC. The V and J genes are TRBV11-1 and TRBJ2-1; 9 bases are a match to TRBD1. Trimming at V came to 5 bases and at J to 4 bases, leaving 0 bases not matched to a gene. The CDR3 runs 13 residues. Per the germline V gene, CDR1 is SGHAT and CDR2 is FQDESV (reference sequence).